This TCR beta chain came from a study of T-cell reconstitution after alpha-beta-depleted transplantation in children. Study-wide findings and caveats: Recipient T cells and thymic progenitors that survived were the source of the high TCRbeta diversity seen at day 60 in some patients. After transplant, at about two months, alpha-beta T cells were reportedly derived from several hundred expanded graft clones. T-cell numbers and diversity, one year after transplant, stemmed largely from T cells that were newly produced.

With respect to this clonotype: Its antigen remains unidentified.

V was cut by 10 bases and J by 6 bases, with 21 bases left in between. Germline V gene lookup returns CDR1 LGHNA and CDR2 YNFKEQ. CDR3 length: 15 residues. The TCRbeta library incorporated unique molecular identifiers. TCRdb re-called the PCR reads with MiXCR, one entry per CDR3 protein. The table has under 35,000 distinct CDR3 sequences, under 8% seen once. The sample in question was PBMCs, mostly from graft donor cells, obtained 180 days after TCRalphabeta/CD19-depleted stem cell transplant. The sequence came from a male patient between 10 and 17 years old who had a stem cell transplant for acute myeloid leukemia, so the T cells may come from the graft donor. The chain uses TRBV4-2 and TRBJ2-2, with D possibly TRBD2 on 5 matching bases. For the CDR3, the DNA is TGTGCCATGGGCTCCGGGCTCGGGGTCCCCGGGGAGCTGTTTTTT. Translating it yields CAMGSGLGVPGELFF.